This T cell receptor (beta chain) appears in the sequencing data of a study of identical twins. The study's findings and limits: Cross-sectional statistics, not tracking of the same donors, supported the conclusions. It was possible that invariant MAIT and iNKT cells partly confounded the zero-insertion analyses.

Of note for this clonotype: What it binds is unknown.

One entry per CDR3 protein, called by TCRdb with MiXCR from the 5' RACE reads. The repertoire holds 1.5 million to 2 million distinct CDR3 sequences, roughly 35% seen once, with approximately 0.29% in the top ten. This CDR3 is 16 amino acids long. J lost 3 bases, V lost 2 bases, and 7 bases had no gene match. Germline CDR1 is MNHNS and CDR2 is SASEGT. The rearrangement joins TRBV6-1 to TRBJ2-3; TRBD2 matches at 8 bases. This TCR came from a newborn girl in good health. Specimen: cord blood. CDR3 protein: CASSERGSGGTDTQYF. In nucleotides, the CDR3 is TGTGCCAGCAGTGAAAGGGGGAGCGGGGGAACAGATACGCAGTATTTT.